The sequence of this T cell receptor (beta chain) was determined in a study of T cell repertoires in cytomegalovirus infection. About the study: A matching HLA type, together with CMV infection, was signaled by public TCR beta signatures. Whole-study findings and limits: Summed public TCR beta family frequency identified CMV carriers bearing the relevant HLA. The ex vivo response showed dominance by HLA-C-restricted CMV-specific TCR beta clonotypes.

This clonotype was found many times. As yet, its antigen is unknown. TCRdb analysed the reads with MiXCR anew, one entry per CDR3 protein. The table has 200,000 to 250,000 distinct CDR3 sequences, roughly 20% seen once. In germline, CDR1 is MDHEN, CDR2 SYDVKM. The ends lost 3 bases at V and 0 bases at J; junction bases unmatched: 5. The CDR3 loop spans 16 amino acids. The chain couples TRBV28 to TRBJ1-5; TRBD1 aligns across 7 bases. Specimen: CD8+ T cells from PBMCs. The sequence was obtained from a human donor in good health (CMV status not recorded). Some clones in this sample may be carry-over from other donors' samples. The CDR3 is CASSFTGTVSNQPQHF. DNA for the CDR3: TGTGCCAGCAGTTTCACCGGGACAGTTAGCAATCAGCCCCAGCATTTT.